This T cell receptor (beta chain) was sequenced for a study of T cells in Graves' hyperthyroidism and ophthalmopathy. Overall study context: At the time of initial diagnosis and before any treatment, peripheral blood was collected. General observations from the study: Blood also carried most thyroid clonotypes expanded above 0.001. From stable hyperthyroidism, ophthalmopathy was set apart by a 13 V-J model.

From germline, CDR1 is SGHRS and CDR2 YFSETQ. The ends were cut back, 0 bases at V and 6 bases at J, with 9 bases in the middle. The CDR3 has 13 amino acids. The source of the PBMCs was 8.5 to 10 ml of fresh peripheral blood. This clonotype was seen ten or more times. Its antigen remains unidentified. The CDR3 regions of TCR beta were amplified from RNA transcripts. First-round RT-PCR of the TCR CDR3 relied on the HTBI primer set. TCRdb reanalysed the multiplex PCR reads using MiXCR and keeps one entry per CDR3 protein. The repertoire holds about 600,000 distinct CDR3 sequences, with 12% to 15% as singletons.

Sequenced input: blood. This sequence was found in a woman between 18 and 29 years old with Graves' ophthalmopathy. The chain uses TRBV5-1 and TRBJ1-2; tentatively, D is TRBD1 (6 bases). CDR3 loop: CASSLEQGHGYTF. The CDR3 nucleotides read TGCGCCAGCAGCTTGGAACAGGGTCATGGCTACACCTTC.